The 26 T cell receptor beta chains below come from one sample, sequenced in a study of shared clonotypes between healthy human individuals (dated by TCRdb to the early 2020s). The library was generated by the immunoSEQ multiplex PCR assay. TCRdb re-hosts the immuneACCESS table, in-frame sequences only. Its copies lack some clones; in the studies checked, an unresolved V gene accounts for under half of them, and the cause for the rest is not known. The sample table contains about 2.3 million clones; only one count was recorded for approximately 95% of them. About 0.37% of the sample goes to the ten largest clones. The sample consisted of naive CD4+ T cells from PBMCs. The cell subset or site label of this sample denotes: CD45RA+ positively selected. Receptor source: a man aged 18 to 29 in good health. Some clones in this sample may be carry-over from other donors' samples.

The chain links TRBV6-5 to TRBJ2-7; 7 bases line up with TRBD1. The CDR3 length is 15 residues. CDR1 and CDR2 from the germline V gene are MNHEY and SVGAGI. V lost 6 bases and J lost 3; bases outside the gene matches: 11. The CDR3 loop reads CASSTDRPYYYEQYF. In DNA, the CDR3 is TGTGCCAGCAGCACGGACAGGCCCTACTACTACGAGCAGTACTTC.

A word on this clone: At the DNA level, this CDR3 is encoded by other sequences in the same sample as well. V is TRBV7-9 and J is TRBJ2-7; 7 bases match TRBD2. V lost 5 bases to trimming and J lost 0 bases; unmatched junction nucleotides: 4. The CDR3 is 14 amino acids. Germline lookup yields CDR1 SEHNR and CDR2 FQNEAQ (reference sequence). CDR3 sequence reads: CASSPRTSSYEQYF. CDR3 sequence (DNA): TGTGCCAGCAGCCCCCGGACTAGCTCCTACGAGCAGTACTTC.

The sample holds a few counts of this clone. The chain recombines TRBV28 with TRBJ1-2, with D perhaps matching TRBD1 (5 bases). The CDR3 runs 11 residues. The germline gives CDR1 MDHEN, CDR2 SYDVKM. The V end was cut by 8 bases, the J end by 7 bases, with 11 bases between. DNA of the CDR3: TGTGCCAGCGGGGCCGTCCTTGGCTACACCTTC. Translating gives CASGAVLGYTF.

The chain is built from TRBV11-3 and TRBJ2-1; 7 bases match TRBD1. The germline CDR1 and CDR2 sequences are SGHNT and YENEEA. CDR3 size: 14 residues. V gave up 5 bases and J gave up 4 bases; unmatched junction bases: 5. The CDR3 DNA reads TGTGCCAGCAGCATAGGGGACAGTTACAATGAGCAGTTCTTC. Encoded protein: CASSIGDSYNEQFF.

The gene calls are TRBV29-1 and TRBJ2-5; D possibly uses TRBD1 or TRBD2 (6 bases each). The CDR3 totals 12 residues. Looked up from germline, CDR1 is SQVTM and CDR2 is ANQGSEA. V was trimmed by 7 bases and J by 4 bases, leaving 13 bases between them. The CDR3 bases are TGCAGCGCAGACAGGAGGGGAGAGACCCAGTACTTC. This codes for CSADRRGETQYF. The full variable domain, rest sourced from reference TRBV29-1 and TRBJ2-5, is SAVISQKPSRDICQRGTSLTIQCQVDSQVTMMFWYRQQPGQSLTLIATANQGSEATYESGFVIDKFPISRPNLTFSTLTVSNMSPEDSSIYLCSADRRGETQYFGPGTRLLVL.

In its sample, this clone was seen once. The rearrangement links TRBV28 to TRBJ1-1, with D unresolved. The CDR3 has 14 amino acids. Trimming pared 8 bases from V and 3 bases from J, leaving 16 bases between. Germline CDR1 and CDR2: MDHEN and SYDVKM. DNA for the CDR3: TGTGCCAGCGCCGGGAATGGAGGGCACACTGAAGCTTTCTTT. It specifies CASAGNGGHTEAFF.

J is TRBJ2-1 and V is TRBV2; 10 nucleotides line up with TRBD2. V gave up 5 bases and J gave up 3 bases; unmatched junction bases: 4. Germline V gene data show CDR1 as SNHLY and CDR2 as FYNNEI. This CDR3 region has 15 residues. CDR3 amino acids: CASSTGLADYNEQFF. The CDR3 DNA sequence: TGTGCCAGCAGTACCGGACTAGCGGACTACAATGAGCAGTTCTTC.

This rearrangement joins TRBV27 to TRBJ2-1, with 8 bases that match TRBD1. The CDR3 consists of 16 residues. Germline CDR1 reads MNHEY; CDR2 reads SMNVEV (reference sequence). The V and J ends lost 0 bases and 7 bases, in that order; junction bases with no gene match: 8. The CDR3 protein is CASSLSGQGRWNEQFF. CDR3 DNA: TGTGCCAGCAGTTTATCCGGACAGGGTCGGTGGAATGAGCAGTTCTTC.

The chain recombines TRBV28 with TRBJ1-1; no clear D gene. Looked up from germline, CDR1 is MDHEN and CDR2 is SYDVKM. The CDR3 is 11 residues long. V was clipped by 10 bases and J by 4 bases, with 10 bases between them. Here the CDR3 DNA reads TGTGCCATCACCGAGGGCACTGAAGCTTTCTTT. This gives the protein CAITEGTEAFF.

This sequence joins TRBV2 and TRBJ2-7; tentative D call: TRBD2 (5 bases). The CDR3 loop spans 13 amino acids. Germline CDR1 and CDR2: SNHLY and FYNNEI. V was clipped by 3 bases and J by 4 bases, with 10 bases between them. The CDR3 spells CASSDPTGYEQYF. The CDR3 DNA reads as TGTGCCAGCAGTGACCCCACGGGGTACGAGCAGTACTTC.

The chain links TRBV28 to TRBJ1-2; D not certain. The germline V gene has CDR1 MDHEN and CDR2 SYDVKM. V was trimmed by 5 bases and J by 6 bases, leaving 13 bases between them. The CDR3 covers 13 residues. In DNA form, the CDR3 reads TGTGCCAGCAGTGGCCCGGCGGTGGATGGCTACACCTTC. Protein sequence: CASSGPAVDGYTF.

The CDR3 sequence: CASSPGNPTYNEQFF. In DNA, the CDR3 is TGTGCCAGCAGCCCAGGGAACCCTACCTACAATGAGCAGTTCTTC. This chain uses TRBV7-2 with TRBJ2-1, with a tentative D call TRBD1 (5 bases). V lost 5 bases to trimming and J lost 2 bases, with 13 bases between them. CDR1 and CDR2 from the germline V gene are SGHTA and FQGNSA. CDR3 size: 15 residues. The variable domain in full, with the rest retrieved from reference TRBV7-2 and TRBJ2-1, is GAGVSQSPSNKVTEKGKDVELRCDPISGHTALYWYRQSLGQGLEFLIYFQGNSAPDKSGLPSDRFSAERTGGSVSTLTIQRTQQEDSAVYLCASSPGNPTYNEQFFGPGTRLTVL.

V and J are TRBV28 and TRBJ1-1; TRBD1 matches at 7 bases. V dropped 6 bases and J dropped 3; count of bases not matched to a gene: 4. The CDR3 loop spans 13 amino acids. CDR1 MDHEN and CDR2 SYDVKM come from the germline V gene. CDR3 DNA: TGTGCCAGCAGGCTGGACAGGTACACTGAAGCTTTCTTT. Protein: CASRLDRYTEAFF.

This sequence joins TRBV11-2 and TRBJ2-5; the D is unclear. The length of the CDR3 is 13 residues. Germline CDR1 is SGHAT and CDR2 is FQNNGV. With 5 bases removed from V and 4 bases from J, the gap between germline ends came to 11 bases. The CDR3 is CASSRAFTETQYF. The CDR3 DNA reads TGTGCCAGCAGCAGAGCCTTCACAGAGACCCAGTACTTC. The variable domain in full, completed from reference TRBV11-2 and TRBJ2-5, reads EAGVAQSPRYKIIEKRQSVAFWCNPISGHATLYWYQQILGQGPKLLIQFQNNGVVDDSQLPKDRFSAERLKGVDSTLKIQPAKLEDSAVYLCASSRAFTETQYFGPGTRLLVL.

The V gene is TRBV9, the J gene TRBJ2-3; D possibly uses TRBD1 or TRBD2 (5 bases each). V lost 1 base and J 2 bases, leaving 11 bases between the germline ends. Germline V gene sequence: CDR1 SGDLS, CDR2 YYNGEE. The CDR3 totals 15 residues. CDR3 sequence reads: CASSVYAGTTDTQYF. The DNA of the CDR3 is TGTGCCAGCAGCGTATATGCAGGGACCACAGATACGCAGTATTTT.

This rearrangement joins TRBV7-2 to TRBJ2-6, with D possibly TRBD2 on 6 matching bases. V was trimmed by 4 bases and J by 0 bases, leaving 10 bases between them. CDR3 length equals 16 residues. The germline V gene encodes CDR1 SGHTA and CDR2 FQGNSA. CDR3 residues: CASSSEGTSGANVLTF. For the CDR3, the DNA is TGTGCCAGCAGCTCGGAGGGGACCTCTGGGGCCAACGTCCTGACTTTC.

This chain joins TRBV5-6 and TRBJ2-1, with 9 positions matching TRBD2. The CDR3 covers 15 residues. The J segment lost 5 bases and the V segment lost 0 bases, leaving 3 bases of the junction unmatched. CDR1 and CDR2 from the germline V gene are SGHDT and YYEEEE. This CDR3 reads CASSLELAGHNEQFF. Here the CDR3 DNA reads TGTGCCAGCAGCTTGGAGCTAGCGGGGCACAATGAGCAGTTCTTC.

This clone was counted a few times. This chain uses TRBV7-8 with TRBJ1-2; D might be TRBD1 (5 bases). The germline V and J ends were trimmed by 5 bases and 7 bases, with 8 bases remaining between them. CDR1 SGHVS and CDR2 FQNEAQ come from the germline V gene. This CDR3 has 11 residues. The CDR3 DNA reads as TGTGCCAGCAGCCCAGGGTCTGGCTACACCTTC. This gives the protein CASSPGSGYTF.

The chain carries TRBV4-1 and TRBJ2-7; no clear D. Trimming removed 3 bases from V and 1 base from J, with 10 bases in between. Germline lookup yields CDR1 MGHRA and CDR2 YSYEKL. This CDR3 has 14 amino acids. CDR3 sequence: CASSQPTVSYEQYF. Written as DNA, the CDR3 is TGCGCCAGCAGCCAGCCTACAGTATCCTACGAGCAGTACTTC.

The rearrangement joins TRBV7-6 to TRBJ2-3, with D possibly called TRBD1 or TRBD2 (7 bases each). V dropped 4 bases and J dropped 1 base, with 15 bases sitting between them. CDR3 length: 16 residues. Germline V gene data show CDR1 as SGHVS and CDR2 as FNYEAQ. DNA of the CDR3: TGTGCCAGCAGCTCAGGGGGGCTAGCGGGCACAGATACGCAGTATTTT. Translation gives CASSSGGLAGTDTQYF.

The genes are TRBV7-8 and TRBJ1-1; D gene unclear. The length of the CDR3 is 12 residues. The germline V gene has CDR1 SGHVS and CDR2 FQNEAQ. The ends were cut back, 4 bases at V and 4 bases at J, with 7 bases in the middle. The CDR3 is CASSSTGTEAFF. CDR3 coding DNA: TGTGCCAGCAGCTCCACGGGCACTGAAGCTTTCTTT.

The rearrangement uses TRBV28 and TRBJ2-7; TRBD2 agrees at 10 bases. J lost 2 bases, V lost 1 base, and 11 bases had no gene match. Germline CDR1 reads MDHEN; CDR2 reads SYDVKM. CDR3 length: 18 amino acids. CDR3 bases: TGTGCCAGCAGTTTATATAGCGGGAGGTCCAGTTTTACCTACGAGCAGTACTTC. It codes for CASSLYSGRSSFTYEQYF.

V and J are TRBV19 and TRBJ1-2, with D hard to call. CDR3 size: 15 residues. Germline V gives CDR1 LNHDA, CDR2 SQIVND (reference sequence). Trimming left V 3 bases short and J 6 bases short, with 17 bases between. In DNA, the CDR3 is TGTGCCAGTAGTATCTCCGGGGTTGGAACGAATGGCTACACCTTC. It yields the protein CASSISGVGTNGYTF.

The chain couples TRBV20-1 to TRBJ2-5; tentative D call: TRBD2 (5 bases). CDR1 DFQATT and CDR2 SNEGSKA come from the germline V gene (reference sequence). The germline V and J ends were trimmed by 6 bases and 5 bases, with 10 bases remaining between them. The CDR3 is made up of 11 amino acids. As DNA, the CDR3 is TGCAGTGCGGGGAGTTGGGAGACCCAGTACTTC. It yields the protein CSAGSWETQYF.

This chain joins TRBV5-1 and TRBJ2-1; D remains ambiguous. V dropped 0 bases and J dropped 10 bases, with 17 bases sitting between them. Germline V gives CDR1 SGHRS, CDR2 YFSETQ. The CDR3 sequence is 15 residues long. CDR3 nucleotides: TGCGCCAGCAGCTTGGGTCTGGGAAACTCGTTGGAGCAGTTCTTC. As protein: CASSLGLGNSLEQFF.

The chain combines TRBV5-4 with TRBJ2-7; D assignment may be TRBD1 or TRBD2 (5 bases each). This CDR3 region has 15 residues. Germline V gene sequence: CDR1 SGHNT, CDR2 YYREEE (reference sequence). V was cut by 4 bases and J by 4 bases, with 18 bases left in between. DNA for the CDR3: TGTGCCAGCAGCCGTGGGGCGGGTGGGGAGTACGAGCAGTACTTC. Translated, it gives CASSRGAGGEYEQYF.